This T cell receptor beta chain was recorded in a study of blood T cell repertoires in COVID-19. In the study overall: Acute and convalescent COVID-19 specimens originated in the United States, Italy and Spain. Nucleic acid was either cDNA or gDNA, and it came from T cells, B-cell-depleted T cells, or PBMCs.

Authors' analysis steps: Reference gene primer amplification gave nucleated cell count estimates. The data were produced by immunoSEQ multiplex PCR, yet TCRdb's version contains in-frame clones alone and is incomplete. The V and J calls and clone size come from that table; D and trimming were worked out from the DNA. This sample carries under 400,000 clones, about nine tenths of them seen once, and the ten largest clones take less than 3%. It was during active infection that Seattle patients were enrolled and then longitudinally followed. V lost 3 bases, J lost 7 bases, and 12 bases lay in between. The CDR3 is made up of 13 amino acids. Germline assignment: CDR1 GTSNPN and CDR2 SVGIG (reference sequence).

V gene TRBV30 combines with J gene TRBJ1-4; maybe TRBD1 (5 bases). This sequence originates from a woman aged 25 to 39 with COVID-19, enrolled during active disease. The sequenced material came from peripheral blood. The CDR3 spells CAWRGGIAEKLFF. The CDR3 region has the DNA TGTGCCTGGAGGGGGGGGATTGCTGAAAAACTGTTTTTT.